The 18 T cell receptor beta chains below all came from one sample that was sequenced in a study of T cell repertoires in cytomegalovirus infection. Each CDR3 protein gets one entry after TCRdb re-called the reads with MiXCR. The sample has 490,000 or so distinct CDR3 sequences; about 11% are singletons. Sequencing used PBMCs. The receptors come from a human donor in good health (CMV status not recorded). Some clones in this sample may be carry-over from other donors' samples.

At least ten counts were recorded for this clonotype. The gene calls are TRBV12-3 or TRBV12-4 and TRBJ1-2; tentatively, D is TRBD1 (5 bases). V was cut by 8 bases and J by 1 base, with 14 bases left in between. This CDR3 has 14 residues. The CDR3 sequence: CASGPGLHNYGYTF. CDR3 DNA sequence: TGTGCCAGCGGCCCGGGACTGCATAACTATGGCTACACCTTC.

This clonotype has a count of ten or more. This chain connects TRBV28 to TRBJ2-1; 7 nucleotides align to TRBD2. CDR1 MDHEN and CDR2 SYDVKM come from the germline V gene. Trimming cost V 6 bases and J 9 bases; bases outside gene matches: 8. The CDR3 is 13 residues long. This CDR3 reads CASRQPAGVEQFF. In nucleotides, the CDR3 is TGTGCCAGCAGACAACCCGCGGGAGTTGAGCAGTTCTTC.

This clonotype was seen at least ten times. The CDR3, as DNA: TGTGCCAGCAGCTTTGGGGGACAGGGGTCTAATGAAAAACTGTTTTTT. This translates into CASSFGGQGSNEKLFF. The chain combines TRBV5-6 with TRBJ1-4, with 10 bases lining up with TRBD1. The CDR3 spans 16 residues. The V and J ends lost 2 bases and 3 bases, in that order; junction bases with no gene match: 4. The germline gives CDR1 SGHDT, CDR2 YYEEEE. Based on the CDR3 plus reference TRBV5-6 and TRBJ1-4, the full variable domain is DAGVTQSPTHLIKTRGQQVTLRCSPKSGHDTVSWYQQALGQGPQFIFQYYEEEERQRGNFPDRFSGHQFPNYSSELNVNALLLGDSALYLCASSFGGQGSNEKLFFGSGTQLSVL.

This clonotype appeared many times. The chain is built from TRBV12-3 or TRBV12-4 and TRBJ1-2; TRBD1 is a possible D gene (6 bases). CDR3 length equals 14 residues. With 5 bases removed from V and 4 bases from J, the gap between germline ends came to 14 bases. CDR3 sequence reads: CASSPLTGSYGYTF. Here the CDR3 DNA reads TGTGCCAGCAGTCCCCTGACAGGTTCCTATGGCTACACCTTC.

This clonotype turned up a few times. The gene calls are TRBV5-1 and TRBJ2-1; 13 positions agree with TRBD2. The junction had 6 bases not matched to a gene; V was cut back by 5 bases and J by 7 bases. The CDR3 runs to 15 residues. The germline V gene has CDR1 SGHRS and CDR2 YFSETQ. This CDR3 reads CASRQLAGGKNEQFF. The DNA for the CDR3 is TGCGCCAGCAGACAACTAGCGGGGGGGAAGAATGAGCAGTTCTTC.

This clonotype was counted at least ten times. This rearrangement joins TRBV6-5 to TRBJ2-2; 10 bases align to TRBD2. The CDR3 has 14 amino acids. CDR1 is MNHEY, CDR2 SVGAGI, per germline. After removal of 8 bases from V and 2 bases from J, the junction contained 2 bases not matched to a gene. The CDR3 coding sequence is TGTGCCAGCGGACTAGCGGTTAACACCGGGGAGCTGTTTTTT. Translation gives CASGLAVNTGELFF.

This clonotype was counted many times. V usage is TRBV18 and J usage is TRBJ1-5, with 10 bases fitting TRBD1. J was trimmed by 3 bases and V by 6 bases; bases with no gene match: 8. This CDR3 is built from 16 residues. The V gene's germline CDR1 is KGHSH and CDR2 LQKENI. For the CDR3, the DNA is TGTGCCAGCTCCCCGGGACAGGGGTTGGTCAATCAGCCCCAGCATTTT. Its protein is CASSPGQGLVNQPQHF. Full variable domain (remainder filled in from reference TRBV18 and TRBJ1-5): NAGVMQNPRHLVRRRGQEARLRCSPMKGHSHVYWYRQLPEEGLKFMVYLQKENIIDESGMPKERFSAEFPKEGPSILRIQQVVRGDSAAYFCASSPGQGLVNQPQHFGDGTRLSIL.

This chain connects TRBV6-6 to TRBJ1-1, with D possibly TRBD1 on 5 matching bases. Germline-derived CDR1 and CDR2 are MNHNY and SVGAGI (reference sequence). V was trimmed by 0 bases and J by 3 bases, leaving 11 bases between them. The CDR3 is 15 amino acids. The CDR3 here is CASSYSPGGDTEAFF. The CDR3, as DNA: TGTGCCAGCAGTTACTCCCCCGGGGGGGACACTGAAGCTTTCTTT.

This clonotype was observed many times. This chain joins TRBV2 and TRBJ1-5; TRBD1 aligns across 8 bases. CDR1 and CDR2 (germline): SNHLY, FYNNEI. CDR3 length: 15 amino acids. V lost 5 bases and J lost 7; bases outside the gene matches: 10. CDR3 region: CASSRTGKGVQPQHF. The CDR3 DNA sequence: TGTGCCAGCAGTCGGACAGGGAAAGGGGTGCAGCCCCAGCATTTT.

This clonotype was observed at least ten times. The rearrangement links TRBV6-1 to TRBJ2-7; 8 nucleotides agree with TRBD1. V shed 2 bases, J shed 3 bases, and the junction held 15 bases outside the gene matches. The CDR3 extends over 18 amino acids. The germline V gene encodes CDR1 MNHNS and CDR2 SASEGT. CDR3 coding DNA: TGTGCCAGCAGTGAATACCCCCCGGACAGGGCAATCGGCTACGAGCAGTACTTC. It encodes CASSEYPPDRAIGYEQYF.

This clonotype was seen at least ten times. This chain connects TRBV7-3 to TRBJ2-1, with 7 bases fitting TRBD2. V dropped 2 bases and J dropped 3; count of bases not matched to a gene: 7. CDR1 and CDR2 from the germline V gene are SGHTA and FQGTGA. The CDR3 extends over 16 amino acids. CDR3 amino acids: CASSLVRGSGYNEQFF. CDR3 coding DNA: TGTGCCAGCAGCTTAGTGCGCGGGAGTGGCTACAATGAGCAGTTCTTC.

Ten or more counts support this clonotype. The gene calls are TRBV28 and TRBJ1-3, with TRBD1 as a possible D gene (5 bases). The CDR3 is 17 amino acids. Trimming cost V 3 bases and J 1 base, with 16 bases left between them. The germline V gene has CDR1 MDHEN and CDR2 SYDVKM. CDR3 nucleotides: TGTGCCAGCAGTTTTAGGCCGGCAGGGACTTCTGGAAACACCATATATTTT. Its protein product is CASSFRPAGTSGNTIYF.

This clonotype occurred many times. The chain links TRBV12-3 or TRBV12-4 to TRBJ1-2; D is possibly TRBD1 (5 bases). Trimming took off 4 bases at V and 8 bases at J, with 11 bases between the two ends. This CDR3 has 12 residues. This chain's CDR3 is CASSWDSGGYTF. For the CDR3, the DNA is TGTGCCAGCAGTTGGGACTCCGGAGGCTACACCTTC.

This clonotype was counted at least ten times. The CDR3 here is CASSLGVFAGAYNEQFF. The CDR3 DNA sequence: TGTGCCAGCAGCTTAGGGGTTTTTGCGGGGGCATACAATGAGCAGTTCTTC. The chain recombines TRBV7-8 with TRBJ2-1, with D possibly TRBD2 on 7 matching bases. This CDR3 is 17 amino acids long. The germline V gene encodes CDR1 SGHVS and CDR2 FQNEAQ. Trimming removed 1 base from V and 4 bases from J, with 17 bases in between.

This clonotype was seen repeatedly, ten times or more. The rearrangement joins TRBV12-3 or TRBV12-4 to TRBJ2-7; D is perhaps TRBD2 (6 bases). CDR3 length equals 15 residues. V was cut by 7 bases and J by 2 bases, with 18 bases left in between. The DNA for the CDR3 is TGTGCCAGCACCCTAAGCGGGCCAGGGCCCTACGAGCAGTACTTC. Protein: CASTLSGPGPYEQYF.

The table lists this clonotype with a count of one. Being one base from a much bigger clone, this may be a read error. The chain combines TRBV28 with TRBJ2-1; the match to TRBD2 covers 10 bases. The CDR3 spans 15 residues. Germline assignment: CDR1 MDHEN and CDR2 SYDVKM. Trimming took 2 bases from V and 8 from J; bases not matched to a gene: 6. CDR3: CASSLQRGGPDEQFF. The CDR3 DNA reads TGTGCCAGCAGTTTACAGCGGGGGGGCCCCGATGAGCAGTTCTTC.

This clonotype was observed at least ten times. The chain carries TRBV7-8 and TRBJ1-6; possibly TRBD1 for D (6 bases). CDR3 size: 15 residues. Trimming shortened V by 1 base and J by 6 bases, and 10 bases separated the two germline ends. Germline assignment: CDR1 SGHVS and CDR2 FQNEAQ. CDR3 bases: TGTGCCAGCAGCTTAGGCAGGGGCCCTAATTCACCCCTCCACTTT. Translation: CASSLGRGPNSPLHF.

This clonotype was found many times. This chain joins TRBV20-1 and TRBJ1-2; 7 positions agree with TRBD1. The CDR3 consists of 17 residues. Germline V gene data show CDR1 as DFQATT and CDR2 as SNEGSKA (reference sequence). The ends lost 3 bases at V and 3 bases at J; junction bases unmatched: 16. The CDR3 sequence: CSARPPAGGQRYYGYTF. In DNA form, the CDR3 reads TGCAGTGCTAGGCCCCCAGCAGGGGGACAGCGCTACTATGGCTACACCTTC.